This T cell receptor (beta chain) is from a study of T-cell reconstitution after alpha-beta-depleted transplantation in children. The CDR3 has 13 amino acids. Germline assignment: CDR1 MNHNS and CDR2 SASEGT. V lost 7 bases to trimming and J lost 3 bases, with 12 bases between them. Unique molecular identifiers were incorporated when the TCRbeta library was constructed. TCRdb ran MiXCR on the PCR reads and lists one entry per CDR3 protein. The sample has around 370,000 distinct CDR3 sequences; 10% are singletons. This TCR derives from a human donor who donated a stem cell graft to a child with acute lymphoblastic leukemia. The rearrangement uses TRBV6-1 and TRBJ1-1; D unclear. Sequencing was performed on PBMCs from the stem cell graft donor, taken from the stem cell graft. CDR3 protein: CASTRLSDTEAFF. The CDR3 coding sequence is TGTGCCAGCACTCGGTTGTCGGACACTGAAGCTTTCTTT.